Below are 12 T cell receptor beta chains sequenced from a single sample in a study of blood T cell repertoires in COVID-19. Generated by immunoSEQ multiplex PCR, the TCRdb table keeps only in-frame clones and is missing some. The sample carries roughly 240,000 clones, approximately 80% recorded once. The source material was peripheral blood. The receptors shown here come from a woman of 80 years or more with acute or convalescent COVID-19.

This chain connects TRBV7-2 to TRBJ1-5; 7 positions match TRBD1. Germline assignment: CDR1 SGHTA and CDR2 FQGNSA. V shed 6 bases and J 3 bases; nucleotides not matched to a gene: 5. The CDR3 is 14 amino acids. CDR3 protein: CASRATGTNQPQHF. As DNA, the CDR3 is TGTGCCAGCAGGGCGACAGGGACCAATCAGCCCCAGCATTTT.

This rearrangement joins TRBV4-3 to TRBJ2-5; TRBD2 might be the D (5 bases). In germline, CDR1 is LGHNA, CDR2 YSLEER. This CDR3 has 17 amino acids. Trimming took 1 base from V and 2 from J, leaving 17 bases between them. In DNA form, the CDR3 reads TGCGCCAGCAGCCAAGCCCCCCTACTAGGCATACAAGAGACCCAGTACTTC. It translates to CASSQAPLLGIQETQYF.

Only one count was recorded for this clone. The chain couples TRBV5-4 to TRBJ2-1; 11 bases agree with TRBD2. The CDR3 is made up of 14 amino acids. V gave up 7 bases and J gave up 6 bases; unmatched junction bases: 6. The germline gives CDR1 SGHNT, CDR2 YYREEE (reference sequence). The CDR3 spells CASSGTSGINEQFF. CDR3 DNA sequence: TGTGCCAGCTCCGGGACTAGCGGTATCAATGAGCAGTTCTTC.

The chain has TRBV7-6 and TRBJ1-3, with a tentative D call TRBD1 (5 bases). Trimming took off 3 bases at V and 1 base at J, with 25 bases between the two ends. The CDR3 loop spans 20 amino acids. The germline V gene has CDR1 SGHVS and CDR2 FNYEAQ. CDR3 DNA: TGTGCCAGCAGCTTCGCCTCCGGGGACTCTCACCGGAAATCTGGAAACACCATATATTTT. Protein: CASSFASGDSHRKSGNTIYF.

This rearrangement joins TRBV4-2 to TRBJ2-2; tentatively, D is TRBD2 (5 bases). V shed 4 bases and J shed 8 bases, with 17 bases lying between them. The CDR3 runs 15 residues. Germline V lookup: CDR1 LGHNA, CDR2 YNFKEQ. This chain's CDR3 is CASSLGRTSGGELFF. CDR3 DNA sequence: TGTGCCAGCAGCCTAGGACGTACGTCGGGGGGGGAGCTGTTTTTT.

The CDR3 is CASSSDRGKYGYTF. As DNA, the CDR3 is TGTGCCAGCAGCTCGGACAGGGGAAAGTATGGCTACACCTTC. The rearrangement uses TRBV7-6 and TRBJ1-2; 9 bases map to TRBD1. The J segment lost 5 bases and the V segment lost 4 bases, leaving 5 bases of the junction unmatched. This CDR3 region has 14 residues. Per germline, CDR1 SGHVS and CDR2 FNYEAQ.

The table lists this clone with a count of one. J is TRBJ1-1 and V is TRBV19; D unresolved. This CDR3 is 14 amino acids long. In germline, CDR1 is LNHDA, CDR2 SQIVND (reference sequence). The ends were cut back, 6 bases at V and 2 bases at J, with 13 bases in the middle. The CDR3 bases are TGTGCCAGTAGCCCAGGAACAGTCAACACTGAAGCTTTCTTT. This sequence encodes CASSPGTVNTEAFF.

This chain joins TRBV23-1 and TRBJ2-3, with D perhaps matching TRBD2 (7 bases). TRBV23-1 is an open reading frame whose function is uncertain. This CDR3 has 20 amino acids. Trimming pared 0 bases from V and 6 bases from J, leaving 28 bases between. The CDR3 loop reads CASSQSVWFAGACKRDTQYF. The CDR3 region has the DNA TGCGCCAGCAGTCAATCAGTCTGGTTTGCGGGGGCCTGCAAACGGGATACGCAGTATTTT.

This clone was picked up one time. The genes are TRBV4-2 and TRBJ1-3; 8 bases line up with TRBD1. V dropped 2 bases and J dropped 1; count of bases not matched to a gene: 4. There are 16 residues in the CDR3. CDR1 is LGHNA, CDR2 YNFKEQ, per germline. CDR3 DNA sequence: TGTGCCAGCAGCCAAAGTCGACAGGGGTCTGGAAACACCATATATTTT. Amino acids: CASSQSRQGSGNTIYF.

The chain has TRBV29-1 and TRBJ1-3, with D perhaps matching TRBD1 (6 bases). Germline CDR1 is SQVTM and CDR2 is ANQGSEA. This CDR3 comprises 14 residues. V lost 3 bases, J lost 3 bases, and 12 bases lay in between. The DNA of the CDR3 is TGCAGCGTTGATGGGGGGGCGGATGGAAACACCATATATTTT. As protein: CSVDGGADGNTIYF.

This chain joins TRBV14 and TRBJ2-1; maybe TRBD2 (5 bases). V lost 4 bases to trimming and J lost 1 base, with 17 bases between them. Germline CDR1 and CDR2: SGHDN and FVKESK. This CDR3 is 17 amino acids long. This chain's CDR3 is CASSPFRAASSYNEQFF. The DNA of the CDR3 is TGTGCCAGCAGCCCCTTCAGAGCGGCTAGTTCCTACAATGAGCAGTTCTTC. The variable domain in full, with the rest retrieved from reference TRBV14 and TRBJ2-1, is EAGVTQFPSHSVIEKGQTVTLRCDPISGHDNLYWYRRVMGKEIKFLLHFVKESKQDESGMPNNRFLAERTGGTYSTLKVQPAELEDSGVYFCASSPFRAASSYNEQFFGPGTRLTVL.

The rearrangement links TRBV5-1 to TRBJ2-3, with D possibly being TRBD1 (6 bases). V dropped 1 base and J dropped 0 bases, with 12 bases sitting between them. The CDR3 sequence is 16 residues long. Germline-derived CDR1 and CDR2 are SGHRS and YFSETQ. The CDR3 DNA is TGCGCCAGCAGCTTGCTGTACAGGGCTAGCACAGATACGCAGTATTTT. Translated, it gives CASSLLYRASTDTQYF.